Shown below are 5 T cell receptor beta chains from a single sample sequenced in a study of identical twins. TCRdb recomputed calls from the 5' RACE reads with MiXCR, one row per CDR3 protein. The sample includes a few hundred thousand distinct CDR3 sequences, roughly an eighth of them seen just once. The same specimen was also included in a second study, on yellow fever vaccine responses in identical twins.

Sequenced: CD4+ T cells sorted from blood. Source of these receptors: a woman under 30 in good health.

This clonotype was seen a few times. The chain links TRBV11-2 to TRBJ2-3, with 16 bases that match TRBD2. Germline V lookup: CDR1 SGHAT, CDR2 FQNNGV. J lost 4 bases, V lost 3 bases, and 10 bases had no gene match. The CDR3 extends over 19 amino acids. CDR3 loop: CASSFVPGLAGGHADTQYF. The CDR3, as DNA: TGTGCCAGCAGCTTCGTCCCGGGACTAGCGGGGGGGCACGCAGATACGCAGTATTTT.

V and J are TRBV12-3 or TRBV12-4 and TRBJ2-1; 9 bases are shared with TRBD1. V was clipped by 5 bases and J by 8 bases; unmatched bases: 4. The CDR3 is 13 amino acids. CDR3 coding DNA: TGTGCCAGCAGTCCAAGGACAGGGGATGAGCAGTTCTTC. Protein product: CASSPRTGDEQFF.

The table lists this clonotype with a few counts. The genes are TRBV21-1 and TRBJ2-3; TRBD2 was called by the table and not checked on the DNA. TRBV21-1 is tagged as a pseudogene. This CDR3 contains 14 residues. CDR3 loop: CASSKLAARDTQYF. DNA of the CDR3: TGTGCCAGCAGCAAACTAGCGGCTCGGGATACGCAGTATTTT.

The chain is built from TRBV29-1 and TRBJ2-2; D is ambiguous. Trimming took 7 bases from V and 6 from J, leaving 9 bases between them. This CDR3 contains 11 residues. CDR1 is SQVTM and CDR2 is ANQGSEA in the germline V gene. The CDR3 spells CSGSSPGELFF. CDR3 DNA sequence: TGCAGCGGCAGTAGCCCCGGGGAGCTGTTTTTT.

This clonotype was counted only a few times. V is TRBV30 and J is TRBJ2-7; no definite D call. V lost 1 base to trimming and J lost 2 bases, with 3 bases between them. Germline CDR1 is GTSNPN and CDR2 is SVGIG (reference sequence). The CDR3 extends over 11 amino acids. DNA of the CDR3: TGTGCCTGGAGTGCAGCCTACGAGCAGTACTTC. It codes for CAWSAAYEQYF.